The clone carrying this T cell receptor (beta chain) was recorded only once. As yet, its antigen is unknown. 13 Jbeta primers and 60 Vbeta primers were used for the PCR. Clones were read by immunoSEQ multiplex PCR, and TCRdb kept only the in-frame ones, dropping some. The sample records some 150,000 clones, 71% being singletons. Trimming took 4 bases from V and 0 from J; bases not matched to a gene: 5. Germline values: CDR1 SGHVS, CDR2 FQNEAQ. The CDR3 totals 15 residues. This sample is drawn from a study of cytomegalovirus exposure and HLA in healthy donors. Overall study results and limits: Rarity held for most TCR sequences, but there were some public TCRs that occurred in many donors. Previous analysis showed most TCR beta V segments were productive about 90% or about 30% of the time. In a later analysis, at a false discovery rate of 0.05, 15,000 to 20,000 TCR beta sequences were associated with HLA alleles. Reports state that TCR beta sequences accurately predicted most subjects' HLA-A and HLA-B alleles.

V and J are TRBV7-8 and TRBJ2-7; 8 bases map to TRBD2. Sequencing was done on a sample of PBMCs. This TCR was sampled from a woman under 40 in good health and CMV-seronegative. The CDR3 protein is CASSSGGASSYEQYF. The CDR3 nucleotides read TGTGCCAGCAGCTCGGGAGGGGCGAGCTCCTACGAGCAGTACTTC.